This entry concerns a single TCR beta chain. Naive CD8 cells comprised CD45RO-negative, CCR7-positively selected cells, excluding terminally differentiated effector memory CD45RA+ cells. Repertoires were generated with immunoSEQ multiplex PCR, while TCRdb's copy carries only in-frame clones and drops some. The data show hundreds of thousands of clones, with around 96% seen just once and over 0.095% held by the top ten. This entry is derived from a study of shared clonotypes between healthy human individuals. This CDR3 is 14 amino acids long. The germline V gene has CDR1 SGHVS and CDR2 FQNEAQ. V was shortened by 3 bases and J by 2 bases, with 9 bases between the two germline ends.

V and J are TRBV7-8 and TRBJ2-3, with unresolved D. The source is a woman in her 30s in good health. Sequenced sample: naive CD8+ T cells sorted from blood. CDR3 sequence reads: CASSLSQTTDTQYF. CDR3 DNA sequence: TGTGCCAGCAGCTTGAGTCAGACCACAGATACGCAGTATTTT. Complete variable domain (other parts from reference TRBV7-8 and TRBJ2-3): GAGVSQSPRYKVAKRGQDVALRCDPISGHVSLFWYQQALGQGPEFLTYFQNEAQLDKSGLPSDRFFAERPEGSVSTLKIQRTQQEDSAVYLCASSLSQTTDTQYFGPGTRLTVL.